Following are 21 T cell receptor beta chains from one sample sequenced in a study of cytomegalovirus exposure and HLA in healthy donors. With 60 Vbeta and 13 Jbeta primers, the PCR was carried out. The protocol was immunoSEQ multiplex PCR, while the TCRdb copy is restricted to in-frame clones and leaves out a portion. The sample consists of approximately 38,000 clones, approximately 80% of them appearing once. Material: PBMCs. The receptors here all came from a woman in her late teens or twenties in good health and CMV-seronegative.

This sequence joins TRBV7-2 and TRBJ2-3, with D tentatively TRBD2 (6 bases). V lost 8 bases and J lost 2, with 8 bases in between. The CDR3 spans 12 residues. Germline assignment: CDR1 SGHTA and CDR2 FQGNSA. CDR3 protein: CASLRDTDTQYF. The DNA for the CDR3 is TGTGCCAGCTTGCGGGACACAGATACGCAGTATTTT.

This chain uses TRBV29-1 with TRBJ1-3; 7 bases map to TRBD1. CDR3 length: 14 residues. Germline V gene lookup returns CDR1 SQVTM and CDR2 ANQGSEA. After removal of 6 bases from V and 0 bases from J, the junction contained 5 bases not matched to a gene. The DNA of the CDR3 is TGCAGCGTGGTGACAGGGCGCTCTGGAAACACCATATATTTT. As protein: CSVVTGRSGNTIYF.

CDR3 in DNA: TGTGCCAGCAGTCCTGCAGCGGGAACCTACAATGAGCAGTTCTTC. Protein sequence: CASSPAAGTYNEQFF. The chain joins TRBV27 to TRBJ2-1, with 7 bases matching TRBD2. Per the germline V gene, CDR1 is MNHEY and CDR2 is SMNVEV (reference sequence). This CDR3 contains 15 residues. The V gene end was trimmed by 5 bases and the J gene end by 2 bases; junction bases not matched to a gene: 6.

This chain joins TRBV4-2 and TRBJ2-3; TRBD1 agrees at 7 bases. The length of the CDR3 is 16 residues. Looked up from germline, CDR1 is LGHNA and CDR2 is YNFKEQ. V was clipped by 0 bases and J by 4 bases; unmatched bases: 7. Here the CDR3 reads CASSQEEGQGADTQYF. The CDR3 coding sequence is TGTGCCAGCAGCCAAGAAGAGGGGCAGGGGGCAGATACGCAGTATTTT.

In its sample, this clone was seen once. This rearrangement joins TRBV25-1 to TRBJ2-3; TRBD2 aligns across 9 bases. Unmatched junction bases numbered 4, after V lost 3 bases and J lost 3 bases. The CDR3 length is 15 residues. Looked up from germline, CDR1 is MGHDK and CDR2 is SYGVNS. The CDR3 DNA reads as TGTGCCAGCAGTGAGGCGGGGGGGATGACAGATACGCAGTATTTT. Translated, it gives CASSEAGGMTDTQYF.

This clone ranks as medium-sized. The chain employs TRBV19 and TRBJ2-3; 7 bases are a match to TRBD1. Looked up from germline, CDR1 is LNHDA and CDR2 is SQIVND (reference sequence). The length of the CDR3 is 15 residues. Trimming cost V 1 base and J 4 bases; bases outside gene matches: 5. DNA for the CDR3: TGTGCCAGTAGTATAGGGACAGGCCTCGCAGATACGCAGTATTTT. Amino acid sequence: CASSIGTGLADTQYF.

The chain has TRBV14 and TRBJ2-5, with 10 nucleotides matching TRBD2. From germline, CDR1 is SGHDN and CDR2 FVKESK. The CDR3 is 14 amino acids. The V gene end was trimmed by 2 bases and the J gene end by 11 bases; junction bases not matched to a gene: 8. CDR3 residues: CASSQLAGAGEQYF. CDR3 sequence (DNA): TGTGCCAGCAGCCAACTAGCGGGAGCCGGGGAGCAGTACTTC.

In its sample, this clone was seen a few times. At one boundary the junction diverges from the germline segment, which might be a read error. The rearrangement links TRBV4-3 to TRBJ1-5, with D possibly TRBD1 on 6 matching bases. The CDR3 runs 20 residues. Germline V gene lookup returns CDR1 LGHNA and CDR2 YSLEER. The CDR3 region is CASSQEWGTRTTGLGAPQNF. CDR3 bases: TGCGCCAGCAGCCAAGAGTGGGGGACACGCACAACAGGACTAGGCGCGCCCCAGAATTTT.

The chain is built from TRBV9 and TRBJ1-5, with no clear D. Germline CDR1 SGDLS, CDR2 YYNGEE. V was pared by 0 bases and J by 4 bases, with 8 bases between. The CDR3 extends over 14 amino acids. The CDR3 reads CASSVDAGNQPQHF. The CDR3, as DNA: TGTGCCAGCAGCGTAGATGCGGGTAATCAGCCCCAGCATTTT.

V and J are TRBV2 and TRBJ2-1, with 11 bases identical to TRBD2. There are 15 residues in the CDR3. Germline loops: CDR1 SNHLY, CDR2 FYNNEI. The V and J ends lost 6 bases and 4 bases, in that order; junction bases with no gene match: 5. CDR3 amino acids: CASRAGLAAYNEQFF. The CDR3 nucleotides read TGTGCCAGCAGGGCGGGACTAGCGGCGTACAATGAGCAGTTCTTC.

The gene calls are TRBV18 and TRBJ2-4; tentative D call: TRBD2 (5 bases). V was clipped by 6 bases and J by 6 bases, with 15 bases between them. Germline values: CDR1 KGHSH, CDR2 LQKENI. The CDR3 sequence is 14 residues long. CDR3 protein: CASSLSGLGNIQYF. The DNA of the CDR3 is TGTGCCAGCTCCCTCTCGGGGTTGGGAAACATTCAGTACTTC.

CDR3 in DNA: TGTGCCAGCAGTTACATAACGAGGGGGCAAGAGACCCAGTACTTC. Translated: CASSYITRGQETQYF. The chain is built from TRBV6-5 and TRBJ2-5; a weak D match, TRBD1 (6 bases). This CDR3 is 15 amino acids long. V was shortened by 2 bases and J by 2 bases, with 12 bases between the two germline ends. Germline V gives CDR1 MNHEY, CDR2 SVGAGI.

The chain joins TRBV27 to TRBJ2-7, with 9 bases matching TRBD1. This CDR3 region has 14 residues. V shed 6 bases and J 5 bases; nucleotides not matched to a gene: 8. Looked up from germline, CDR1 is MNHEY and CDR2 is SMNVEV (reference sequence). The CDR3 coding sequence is TGTGCCAGCAGCCACTCGGACAGGGGAAACGAGCAGTACTTC. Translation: CASSHSDRGNEQYF.

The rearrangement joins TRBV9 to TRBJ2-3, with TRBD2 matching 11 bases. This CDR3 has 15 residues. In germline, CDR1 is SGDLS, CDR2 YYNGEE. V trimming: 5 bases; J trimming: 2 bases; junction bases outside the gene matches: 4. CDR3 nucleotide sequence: TGTGCCAGCAGTCTACTAGCGGGGGACACAGATACGCAGTATTTT. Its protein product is CASSLLAGDTDTQYF.

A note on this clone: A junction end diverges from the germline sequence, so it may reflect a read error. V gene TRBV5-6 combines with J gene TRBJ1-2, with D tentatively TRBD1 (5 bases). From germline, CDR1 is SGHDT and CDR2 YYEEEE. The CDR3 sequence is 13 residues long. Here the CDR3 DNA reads TGTGCCAGCACCTTAGATCAGGGTTGCGGCTACCCCTTC. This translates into CASTLDQGCGYPF.

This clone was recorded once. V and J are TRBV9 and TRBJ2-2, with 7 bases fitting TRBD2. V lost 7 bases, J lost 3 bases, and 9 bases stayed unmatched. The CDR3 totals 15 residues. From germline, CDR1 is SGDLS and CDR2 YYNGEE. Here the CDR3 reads CASGGGTKDTGELFF. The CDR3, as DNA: TGTGCCAGCGGGGGGGGGACTAAAGACACCGGGGAGCTGTTTTTT.

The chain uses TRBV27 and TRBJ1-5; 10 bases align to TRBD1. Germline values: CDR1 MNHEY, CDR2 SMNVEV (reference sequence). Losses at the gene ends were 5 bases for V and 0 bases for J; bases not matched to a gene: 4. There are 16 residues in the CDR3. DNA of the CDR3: TGTGCCAGCAGTGCCCGGACAGGGGGTAGCAATCAGCCCCAGCATTTT. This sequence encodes CASSARTGGSNQPQHF.

The CDR3 DNA reads TGTGCCAGCACCCCGGCCAAGGGGGCAGATACGCAGTATTTT. This gives the protein CASTPAKGADTQYF. The J gene is TRBJ2-3, the V gene TRBV5-6; D is possibly TRBD1 (6 bases). The CDR3 consists of 14 residues. V lost 6 bases and J 4 bases, leaving 15 bases between the germline ends. Germline CDR1 SGHDT, CDR2 YYEEEE. Full variable domain (rest looked up from reference TRBV5-6 and TRBJ2-3): DAGVTQSPTHLIKTRGQQVTLRCSPKSGHDTVSWYQQALGQGPQFIFQYYEEEERQRGNFPDRFSGHQFPNYSSELNVNALLLGDSALYLCASTPAKGADTQYFGPGTRLTVL.

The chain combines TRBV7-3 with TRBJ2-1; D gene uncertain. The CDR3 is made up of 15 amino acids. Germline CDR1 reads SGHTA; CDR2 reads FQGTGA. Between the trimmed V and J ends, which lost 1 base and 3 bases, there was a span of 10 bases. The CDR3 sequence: CASSLNLQRYNEQFF. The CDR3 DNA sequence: TGTGCCAGCAGCTTAAATCTTCAGCGCTACAATGAGCAGTTCTTC.

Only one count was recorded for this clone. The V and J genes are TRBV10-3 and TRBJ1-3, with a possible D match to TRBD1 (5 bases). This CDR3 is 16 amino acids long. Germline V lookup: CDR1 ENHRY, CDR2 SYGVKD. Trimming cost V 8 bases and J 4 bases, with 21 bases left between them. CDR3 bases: TGTGCCATCCGGGTTGGGGCGCAAAAGTACGGAAACACCATATATTTT. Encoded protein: CAIRVGAQKYGNTIYF.

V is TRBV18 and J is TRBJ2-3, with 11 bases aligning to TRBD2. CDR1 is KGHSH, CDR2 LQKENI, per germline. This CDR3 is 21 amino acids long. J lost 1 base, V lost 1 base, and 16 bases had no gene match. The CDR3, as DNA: TGTGCCAGCTCACCACTTTTCGAGACTAGCGGGAAATCTTGGGGCACAGATACGCAGTATTTT. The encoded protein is CASSPLFETSGKSWGTDTQYF.